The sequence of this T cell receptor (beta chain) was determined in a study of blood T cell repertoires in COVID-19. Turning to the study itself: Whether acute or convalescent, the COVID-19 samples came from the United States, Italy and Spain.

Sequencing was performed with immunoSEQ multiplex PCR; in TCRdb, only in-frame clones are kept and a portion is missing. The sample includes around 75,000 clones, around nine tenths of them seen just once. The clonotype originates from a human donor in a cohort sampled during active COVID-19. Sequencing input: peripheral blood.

CDR3 region: CASSLRTGRTYEQYF. The DNA for the CDR3 is TGTGCCAGCAGTTTACGAACGGGGAGGACCTACGAGCAGTACTTC. The rearrangement joins TRBV28 to TRBJ2-7; possible D gene TRBD2, 6 bases. V was pared by 2 bases and J by 2 bases, with 13 bases between. The CDR3 totals 15 residues. Germline assignment: CDR1 MDHEN and CDR2 SYDVKM.